Following are 17 T cell receptor beta chains from one sample sequenced in a study of T-cell memory formation after mild COVID-19. TCRdb re-called the 5' RACE reads with MiXCR, one entry per CDR3 protein. The sample has hundreds of thousands of distinct CDR3 sequences; 28% are singletons. Sample: PBMCs or a T cell subset sorted from them (not recorded which). These TCRs come from an adult woman who had mild COVID-19 (a few samples of this study predate the infection). Cell type and time point are not known.

The rearrangement joins TRBV6-2 or TRBV6-3 to TRBJ2-2; 8 nucleotides line up with TRBD2. After removal of 6 bases from V and 4 bases from J, the junction contained 10 bases not matched to a gene. The CDR3 is 16 residues long. Germline loops: CDR1 MNHEY, CDR2 SVGEGT. The CDR3 reads CASSRRTSWGTGELFF. CDR3 sequence (DNA): TGTGCCAGCAGCCGGAGGACTAGCTGGGGCACCGGGGAGCTGTTTTTT.

This clonotype has more than one count but fewer than ten. The rearrangement links TRBV11-2 to TRBJ1-1; TRBD1 is a possible D gene (6 bases). The V end was cut by 4 bases, the J end by 2 bases, with 20 bases between. This CDR3 is 17 amino acids long. CDR1 is SGHAT, CDR2 FQNNGV, per germline. The CDR3 is CASSSPSGAGKNTEAFF. The CDR3 bases are TGTGCCAGCAGCTCTCCCTCGGGGGCCGGGAAAAACACTGAAGCTTTCTTT.

The V call is TRBV29-1, the J call TRBJ2-7; D remains unclear. V lost 6 bases, J lost 1 base, and 7 bases lay in between. The CDR3 runs to 11 residues. The germline CDR1 and CDR2 sequences are SQVTM and ANQGSEA. CDR3 in DNA: TGCAGCGTGAAGATATCCTACGAGCAGTACTTC. It encodes CSVKISYEQYF.

The chain recombines TRBV20-1 with TRBJ1-2, with a possible D match to TRBD1 (6 bases). V dropped 1 base and J dropped 4 bases, with 13 bases sitting between them. The length of the CDR3 is 14 residues. Germline lookup yields CDR1 DFQATT and CDR2 SNEGSKA (reference sequence). This chain's CDR3 is CSARGGQSGYGYTF. The CDR3 DNA reads as TGCAGTGCTAGAGGGGGACAATCCGGCTATGGCTACACCTTC.

The chain couples TRBV9 to TRBJ2-2; D is perhaps TRBD1 or TRBD2 (6 bases each). The CDR3 extends over 14 amino acids. V shed 0 bases and J shed 7 bases, with 10 bases lying between them. Germline V lookup: CDR1 SGDLS, CDR2 YYNGEE. As DNA, the CDR3 is TGTGCCAGCAGCGTAGGAGGGGGACTCGGGGAGCTGTTTTTT. It specifies CASSVGGGLGELFF.

As DNA, the CDR3 is TGTGCCAGCACCCTCAAGACTAGCGGGAGGGCCAAAGACAATGAGCAGTTCTTC. It translates to CASTLKTSGRAKDNEQFF. This chain links TRBV7-6 with TRBJ2-1; 14 nucleotides agree with TRBD2. Trimming removed 7 bases from V and 5 bases from J; junction bases left unmatched: 13. The CDR3 extends over 18 amino acids. Germline V gene data show CDR1 as SGHVS and CDR2 as FNYEAQ.

This clonotype has more than one count but fewer than ten. The chain links TRBV25-1 to TRBJ2-2; possibly TRBD1 for D (5 bases). The germline CDR1 and CDR2 sequences are MGHDK and SYGVNS. The CDR3 loop spans 15 amino acids. Trimming removed 4 bases from V and 6 bases from J, with 15 bases in between. The CDR3 DNA follows: TGTGCCAGCAGTGCCTCACCAGGGTGGCCCGGGGAGCTGTTTTTT. Translating gives CASSASPGWPGELFF.

The chain recombines TRBV19 with TRBJ1-4; 7 bases are a match to TRBD1. The CDR3 sequence is 14 residues long. Germline-derived CDR1 and CDR2 are LNHDA and SQIVND (reference sequence). V dropped 1 base and J dropped 8; count of bases not matched to a gene: 4. In DNA, the CDR3 is TGTGCCAGTAGTATAGGGGACAGATTCGAAAAACTGTTTTTT. Its translation is CASSIGDRFEKLFF.

As DNA, the CDR3 is TGTGCCATCAGTCGGGCGGCTAGCGGGTCCAATGAGCAGTTCTTC. It encodes CAISRAASGSNEQFF. The V call is TRBV10-3, the J call TRBJ2-1, with 8 bases aligning to TRBD2. The CDR3 is 15 amino acids. The junction had 9 bases not matched to a gene; V was cut back by 5 bases and J by 6 bases. The V gene's germline CDR1 is ENHRY and CDR2 SYGVKD.

This clonotype came up many times. V and J are TRBV7-2 and TRBJ2-3; D ambiguous. This CDR3 region has 13 residues. Per the germline V gene, CDR1 is SGHTA and CDR2 is FQGNSA. Trimming cost V 5 bases and J 6 bases, with 12 bases left between them. The CDR3 coding sequence is TGTGCCAGCAGCCTTACGAACGGGGATACGCAGTATTTT. Translated, it gives CASSLTNGDTQYF.

The chain links TRBV19 to TRBJ2-7; D is ambiguous. Per germline, CDR1 LNHDA and CDR2 SQIVND (reference sequence). Trimming removed 1 base from V and 6 bases from J, with 7 bases in between. CDR3 size: 12 residues. Here the CDR3 reads CASSIGASEQYF. The CDR3 coding sequence is TGTGCCAGTAGTATAGGGGCCTCCGAGCAGTACTTC.

The chain employs TRBV7-9 and TRBJ2-4; D is perhaps TRBD2 (6 bases). Trimming left V 0 bases short and J 6 bases short, with 9 bases between. CDR3 size: 14 residues. CDR1 and CDR2 from the germline V gene are SEHNR and FQNEAQ (reference sequence). CDR3 loop: CASSLAGGTNIQYF. The CDR3 bases are TGTGCCAGCAGCTTAGCGGGAGGAACAAACATTCAGTACTTC.

The V and J genes are TRBV5-1 and TRBJ1-4, with 10 positions matching TRBD1. J was trimmed by 7 bases and V by 4 bases; bases with no gene match: 4. There are 14 residues in the CDR3. Germline V gene lookup returns CDR1 SGHRS and CDR2 YFSETQ. The CDR3 spells CASSRTGGIEKLFF. Written as DNA, the CDR3 is TGCGCCAGCAGCCGGACAGGGGGGATTGAAAAACTGTTTTTT.

This chain uses TRBV7-3 with TRBJ2-7; 8 nucleotides align to TRBD2. There are 15 residues in the CDR3. Germline V CDR1 and CDR2: SGHTA, FQGTGA. V shed 4 bases, J shed 2 bases, and the junction held 7 bases outside the gene matches. CDR3 bases: TGTGCCAGCAGCTCAGGCGGGGGGAAAGCCTACGAGCAGTACTTC. Translating it yields CASSSGGGKAYEQYF.

The chain uses TRBV15 and TRBJ1-2, with 7 nucleotides matching TRBD1. Germline V lookup: CDR1 LNHNV, CDR2 YYDKDF (reference sequence). V shed 3 bases, J shed 1 base, and the junction held 5 bases outside the gene matches. The CDR3 totals 15 residues. The DNA for the CDR3 is TGTGCCACCAGCAGCTCCCCAGGGGGTAACTATGGCTACACCTTC. It specifies CATSSSPGGNYGYTF. The full variable domain, rest sourced from reference TRBV15 and TRBJ1-2, is DAMVIQNPRYQVTQFGKPVTLSCSQTLNHNVMYWYQQKSSQAPKLLFHYYDKDFNNEADTPDNFQSRRPNTSFCFLDIRSPGLGDTAMYLCATSSSPGGNYGYTFGSGTRLTVV.

This clonotype was observed a handful of times. The V and J genes are TRBV7-9 and TRBJ2-1; perhaps TRBD1 as D (6 bases). Trimming took off 5 bases at V and 5 bases at J, with 13 bases between the two ends. This CDR3 has 14 amino acids. Germline V gives CDR1 SEHNR, CDR2 FQNEAQ (reference sequence). The CDR3: CASSQRDNNNEQFF. CDR3 in DNA: TGTGCCAGCAGCCAAAGGGACAACAACAATGAGCAGTTCTTC.

The chain links TRBV5-1 to TRBJ1-1; 7 bases are shared with TRBD1. The length of the CDR3 is 15 residues. Germline V gene data show CDR1 as SGHRS and CDR2 as YFSETQ. The ends lost 2 bases at V and 3 bases at J; junction bases unmatched: 7. The CDR3 nucleotides read TGCGCCAGCAGCTTAGGCACAGGGGAGGACACTGAAGCTTTCTTT. Encoded protein: CASSLGTGEDTEAFF.